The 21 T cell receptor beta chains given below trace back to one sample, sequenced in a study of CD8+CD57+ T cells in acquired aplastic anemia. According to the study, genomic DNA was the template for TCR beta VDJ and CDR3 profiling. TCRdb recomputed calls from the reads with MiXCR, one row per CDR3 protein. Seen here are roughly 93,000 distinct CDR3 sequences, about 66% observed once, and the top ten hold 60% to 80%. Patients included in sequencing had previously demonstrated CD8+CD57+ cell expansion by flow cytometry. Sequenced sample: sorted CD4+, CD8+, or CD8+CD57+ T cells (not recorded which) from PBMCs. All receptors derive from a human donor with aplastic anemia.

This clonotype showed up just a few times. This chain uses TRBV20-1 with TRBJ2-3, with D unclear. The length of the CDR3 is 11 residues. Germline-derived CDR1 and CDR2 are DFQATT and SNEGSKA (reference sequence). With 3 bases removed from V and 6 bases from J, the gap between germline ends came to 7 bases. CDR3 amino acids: CSARTADTQYF. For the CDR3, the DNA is TGCAGTGCTAGGACCGCGGATACGCAGTATTTT.

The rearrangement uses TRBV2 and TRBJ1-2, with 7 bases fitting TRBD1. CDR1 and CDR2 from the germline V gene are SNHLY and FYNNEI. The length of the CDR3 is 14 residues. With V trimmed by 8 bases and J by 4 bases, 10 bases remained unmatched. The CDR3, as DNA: TGTGCCAGCCGAACAGGGGCGCTCCTCTATGGCTACACCTTC. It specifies CASRTGALLYGYTF.

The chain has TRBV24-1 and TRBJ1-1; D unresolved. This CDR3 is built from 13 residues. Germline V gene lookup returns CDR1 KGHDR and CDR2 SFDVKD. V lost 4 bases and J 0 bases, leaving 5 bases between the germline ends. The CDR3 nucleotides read TGTGCCACCAGTGAAGGTTTGAACACTGAAGCTTTCTTT. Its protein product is CATSEGLNTEAFF.

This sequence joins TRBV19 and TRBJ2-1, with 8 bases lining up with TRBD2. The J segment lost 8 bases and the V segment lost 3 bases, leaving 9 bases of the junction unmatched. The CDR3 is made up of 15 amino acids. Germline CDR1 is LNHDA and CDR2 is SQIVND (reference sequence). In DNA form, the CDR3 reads TGTGCCAGTAGTATTCCTCGAGCGGGGGCCTATGAGCAGTTCTTC. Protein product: CASSIPRAGAYEQFF.

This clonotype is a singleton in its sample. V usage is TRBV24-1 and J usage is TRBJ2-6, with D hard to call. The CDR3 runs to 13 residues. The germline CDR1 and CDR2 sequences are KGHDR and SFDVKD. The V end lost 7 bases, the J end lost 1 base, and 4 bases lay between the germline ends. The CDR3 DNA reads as TGTGCCACCAGGGAGTCTGGGGCCAACGTCCTGACTTTC. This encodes CATRESGANVLTF.

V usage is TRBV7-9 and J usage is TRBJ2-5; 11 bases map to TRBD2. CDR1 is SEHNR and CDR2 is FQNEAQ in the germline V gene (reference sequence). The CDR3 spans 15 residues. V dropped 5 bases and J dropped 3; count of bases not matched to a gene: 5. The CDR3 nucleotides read TGTGCCAGCAGCCAATTGGGACTAGCGGAAGAGACCCAGTACTTC. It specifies CASSQLGLAEETQYF.

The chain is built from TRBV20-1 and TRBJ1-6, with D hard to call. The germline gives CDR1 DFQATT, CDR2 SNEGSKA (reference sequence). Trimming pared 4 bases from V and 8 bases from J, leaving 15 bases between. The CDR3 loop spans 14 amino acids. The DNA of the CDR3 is TGCAGTGCTAACCCACACGGGAAGGATTCACCCCTCCACTTT. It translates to CSANPHGKDSPLHF.

The CDR3: CATSPREPYNEQFF. The CDR3 nucleotides are TGTGCCACCAGCCCCCGGGAACCTTACAATGAGCAGTTCTTC. The V and J genes are TRBV15 and TRBJ2-1; D perhaps matches TRBD2 (5 bases). Germline V gene data show CDR1 as LNHNV and CDR2 as YYDKDF (reference sequence). The V end lost 5 bases, the J end lost 4 bases, and 12 bases lay between the germline ends. This CDR3 is built from 14 residues. Using reference TRBV15 and TRBJ2-1 for the parts outside the CDR3, the full variable domain is DAMVIQNPRYQVTQFGKPVTLSCSQTLNHNVMYWYQQKSSQAPKLLFHYYDKDFNNEADTPDNFQSRRPNTSFCFLDIRSPGLGDTAMYLCATSPREPYNEQFFGPGTRLTVL.

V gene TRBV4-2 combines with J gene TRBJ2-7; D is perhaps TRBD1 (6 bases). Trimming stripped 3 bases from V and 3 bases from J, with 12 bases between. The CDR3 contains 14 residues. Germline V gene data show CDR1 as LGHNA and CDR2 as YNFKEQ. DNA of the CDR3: TGTGCCAGCAGCCACGAAGACAGGAGCTACGAGCAGTACTTC. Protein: CASSHEDRSYEQYF.

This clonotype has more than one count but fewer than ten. CDR3 protein: CASSESSYNEQFF. Here the CDR3 DNA reads TGTGCCTCTAGCGAGAGCTCCTACAATGAGCAGTTCTTC. V is TRBV6-1 and J is TRBJ2-1, with D perhaps matching TRBD2 (6 bases). This CDR3 contains 13 residues. V lost 11 bases to trimming and J lost 0 bases, with 11 bases between them. The V gene's germline CDR1 is MNHNS and CDR2 SASEGT.

The CDR3 coding sequence is TGCGCCAGCTCTCTCCAAAACTCGGGGCCCTATGGCTACACCTTC. This gives the protein CASSLQNSGPYGYTF. The chain uses TRBV10-2 and TRBJ1-2; weak D call: TRBD1 (5 bases). The CDR3 runs 15 residues. V was trimmed by 8 bases and J by 4 bases, leaving 20 bases between them. Germline assignment: CDR1 WSHSY and CDR2 SAAADI.

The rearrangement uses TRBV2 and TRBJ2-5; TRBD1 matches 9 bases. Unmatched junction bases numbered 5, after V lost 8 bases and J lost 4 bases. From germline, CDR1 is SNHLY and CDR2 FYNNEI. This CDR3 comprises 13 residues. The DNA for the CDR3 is TGTGCCAGCGGGGTGGACAGGGGAGAGACCCAGTACTTC. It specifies CASGVDRGETQYF.

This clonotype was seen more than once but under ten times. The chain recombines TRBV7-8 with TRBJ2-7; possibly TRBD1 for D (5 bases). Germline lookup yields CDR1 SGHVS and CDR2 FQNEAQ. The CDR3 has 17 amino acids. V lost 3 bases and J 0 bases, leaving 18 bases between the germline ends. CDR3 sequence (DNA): TGTGCCAGCAGCTTGGGGCCCTCAGGACCGATCTCCTACGAGCAGTACTTC. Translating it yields CASSLGPSGPISYEQYF.

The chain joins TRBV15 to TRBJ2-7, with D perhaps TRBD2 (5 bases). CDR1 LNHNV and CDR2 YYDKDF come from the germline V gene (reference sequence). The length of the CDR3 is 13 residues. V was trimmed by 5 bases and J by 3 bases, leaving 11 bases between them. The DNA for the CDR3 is TGTGCCACCAGCGAGGGTTTGGTCTACGAGCAGTACTTC. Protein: CATSEGLVYEQYF.

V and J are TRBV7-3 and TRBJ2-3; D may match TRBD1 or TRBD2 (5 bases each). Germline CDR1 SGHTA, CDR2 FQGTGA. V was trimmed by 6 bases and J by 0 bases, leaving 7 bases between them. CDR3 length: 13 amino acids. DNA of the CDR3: TGTGCCAGCAGACGGGACAGCACAGATACGCAGTATTTT. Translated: CASRRDSTDTQYF.

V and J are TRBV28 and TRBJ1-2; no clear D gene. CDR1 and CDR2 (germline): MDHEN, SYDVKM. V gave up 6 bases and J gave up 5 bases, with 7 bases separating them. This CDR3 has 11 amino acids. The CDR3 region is CASSEDYGYTF. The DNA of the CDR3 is TGTGCCAGCAGCGAAGATTATGGCTACACCTTC.

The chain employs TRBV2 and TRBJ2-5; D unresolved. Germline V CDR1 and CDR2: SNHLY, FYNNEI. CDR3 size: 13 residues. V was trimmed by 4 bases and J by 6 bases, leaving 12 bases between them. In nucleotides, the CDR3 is TGTGCCAGCAGTGCGGACGGAACGAAGACCCAGTACTTC. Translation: CASSADGTKTQYF.

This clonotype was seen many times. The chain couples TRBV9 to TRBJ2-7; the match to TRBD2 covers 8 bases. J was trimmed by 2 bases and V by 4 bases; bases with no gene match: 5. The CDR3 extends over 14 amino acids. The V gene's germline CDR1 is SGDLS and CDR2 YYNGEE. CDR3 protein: CASSPSGSPYEQYF. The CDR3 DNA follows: TGTGCCAGCAGCCCGAGCGGGAGCCCCTACGAGCAGTACTTC.

The CDR3 spells CASSISHSYEQYF. The CDR3 DNA reads TGTGCCAGTAGTATTTCCCACTCCTACGAGCAGTACTTC. The genes are TRBV19 and TRBJ2-7; D unresolved. The CDR3 length is 13 residues. V shed 3 bases and J shed 0 bases, with 6 bases lying between them. CDR1 LNHDA and CDR2 SQIVND come from the germline V gene (reference sequence).

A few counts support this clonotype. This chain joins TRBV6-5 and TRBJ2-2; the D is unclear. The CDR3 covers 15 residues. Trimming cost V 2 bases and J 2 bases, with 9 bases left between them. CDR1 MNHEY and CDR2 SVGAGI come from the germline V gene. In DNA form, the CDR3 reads TGTGCCAGCAGTTACAGTCGGACCAACACCGGGGAGCTGTTTTTT. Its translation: CASSYSRTNTGELFF.

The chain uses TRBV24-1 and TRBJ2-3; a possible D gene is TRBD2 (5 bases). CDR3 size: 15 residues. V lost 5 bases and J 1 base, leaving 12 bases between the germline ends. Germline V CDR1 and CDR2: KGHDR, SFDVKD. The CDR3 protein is CATSGVGVGTDTQYF. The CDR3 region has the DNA TGTGCCACCAGTGGGGTGGGAGTAGGCACAGATACGCAGTATTTT.